The TCR beta chain under discussion was sequenced for a study of cytomegalovirus exposure and HLA in healthy donors listed by TCRdb under 2017. Some background on the complete study: In an earlier analysis of under 750 of the donors, under 300 Gb of sequence data and approximately 100 million unique TCR beta sequences from roughly 200 million T cells were reported. The study combined high-throughput TCR immunosequencing, statistical association of individual TCRs with disease status, and machine learning to predict cytomegalovirus infection status. The study profiled the T cell repertoires of fewer than 850 subjects by immunosequencing and related them to cytomegalovirus serostatus. Every repertoire in the discovery cohort had been generated on one and the same sequencing platform. The number of donors typed differed by locus, with about 629-630 for A, B, C, DRB1 and DQB1, more than 500 for DQA1, approximately 580 for DPA1, and around 460 for DPB1. Class I and class II HLA loci were covered by the typing at four-digit resolution. On average, around 200,000 unique TCR beta nucleotide sequences were sequenced per donor among some 430 genotyped donors of the cohort, with roughly 19% of those sequences being non-productive. The later analysis used no new phenotypic data to find candidate immune exposures, relying instead on TCR beta sequences and their occurrence across donors. A later analysis re-examined previously published TCR beta repertoires from hundreds of donors and added high-resolution HLA genotyping to investigate patterns of TCR occurrence. The aim of the study was to test whether cataloging public T cell receptors could identify signatures of past pathogen exposure. A later genetic analysis took genome-wide SNP genotypes for about 60% of the roughly 670 donors and used that subset as a discovery cohort. An earlier analysis of 587 of the donors used high-throughput TCR beta sequencing to judge whether each TCR beta V gene segment behaved as functional or pseudogenic. Because of strong linkage in the cohort, five DR-DQ haplotypes were treated as single units for association and clustering. Along with the approximately 670-subject first cohort, a separate validation cohort of over 90 different subjects was used. Donor age, sex, ethnicity and CMV serostatus were collected together with the repertoire data. Of the 350 to 450 genotyped donors, over 65% fell in the genetic ancestry cluster associated with self-reported Caucasian donors. Roughly 320 gigabases of sequencing data and 75 million to 85 million unique TCR sequences made up an early release that covered several hundred HLA-typed donors. Results the study describes overall, beyond this receptor: According to a later analysis, parvovirus B19, influenza, CMV and Epstein-Barr virus appeared linked to several top co-occurrence clusters. In vitro tests confirmed that a few of the cytomegalovirus-associated TCR beta chains recognize cytomegalovirus antigens. In a later genetic analysis, a missense DCLRE1C variant was associated with V-gene and J-gene trimming of TCR beta chains, and the association was replicated in an independent cohort. The classifier was reported to diagnose cytomegalovirus status with high specificity and sensitivity in both the original cohort and the validation cohort. Only TCR beta chains were sequenced in this cohort, and the absence of alpha or paired-chain data limited detectable features. According to a later analysis, most CMV-associated TCR beta chains appeared to be HLA-restricted, and the HLA associations seemed to be driven largely by CMV exposure. A further reported finding was that TCR beta sequences accurately predicted the HLA-A and HLA-B alleles for most subjects in the first cohort. In a later analysis, the rate of TCR association differed among HLA loci, with DRB1 alleles having the most associated TCRs and HLA-C alleles having the fewest. Because counts were too low, some 17 rarely observed V segments, including chromosome 9 orphons, were excluded from the earlier analysis of 500 to 700 of the donors. Immune exposure information for the cohort was limited to CMV serostatus. In a later genetic analysis, fewer N-insertions in productive TCRs were reported among donors in an Asian-associated ancestry cluster than the approximately 630-donor mean. HLA typing was unavailable for some donors at each locus, so association tests used only the typed subset. When HLA alleles, especially DR and DQ, strongly co-occurred, TCR associations were difficult to assign to individual alleles. The study gave a list of about 150 TCR beta chains associated with cytomegalovirus. Some IMGT-functional V segments, including TRBV6-2 and TRBV6-3, could not be told apart with the 87-base-pair reads, so those segments were excluded. Specific HLA alleles were associated with 15,000 to 20,000 TCR beta sequences at a false discovery rate of 0.05 in a later analysis. A group of highly shared sequence variants was considered likely to be a technical artifact of the sequencing pipeline. Linkage disequilibrium might explain the correlated functional status among segregating V segments, but an unknown experimental factor could not be excluded. A later analysis found that HLA-associated TCR beta chains were more clonally expanded and had lower generation probabilities than equally common non-associated chains. Across donors, most TCR sequences were observed very rarely, whereas some public TCRs were present in many individuals. In an earlier analysis of approximately 590 of the donors, most TCR beta V segments appeared in productive rearrangements about 90% or about 30% of the time, broadly matching IMGT annotations. The authors suggested that the approach could potentially be generalized to other disease states and immunological phenotypes. Roughly uniform sequencing depth across donors was assumed in presence/absence analyses, although this assumption may not hold.

In regard to this clone: This receptor's antigen is unknown. The record has no base qualities; no much larger clone is one base away.

Library method: the immunoSEQ multiplex PCR assay. The multiplex PCR relied on a mix of 60 forward primers for TCR Vbeta segments and 13 reverse primers for TCR Jbeta segments. The CDR3 region of rearranged TCR beta genes was amplified from genomic DNA with a multiplex PCR assay. Amplified TCR beta libraries were sequenced as 87-base-pair reads on the Illumina HiSeq System. Regarding the original processing steps: A later analysis tallied 75 million to 85 million unique TCR beta chains across the 550 to 850 repertoires, and approximately 9.9 million of those chains were shared by two or more donors. Raw reads were error-corrected and collapsed into unique sequences with a nearest-neighbor algorithm that merged closely related sequences to remove PCR and sequencing errors. To assign V, D and J gene segments, CDR3 sequences were aligned to IMGT reference sequences. Each retained sequence needed at least a six-nucleotide match to both a V gene segment and a J gene segment. Rearrangements were classified as productive when the CDR3 lacked stop codons and remained in frame with V and J, and all other rearrangements were classified as non-productive. CDR3 was defined by IMGT convention, running from the second conserved V-encoded cysteine to the conserved J-encoded phenylalanine. The earlier analysis of roughly 590 of the donors excluded any sequence lacking an unambiguous match to a single V gene segment. In an earlier analysis of 587 of the donors, V segments were called functional above 56.7% productive rearrangements and were called segregating when the between-donor standard deviation exceeded 5%. A statistical classification framework was built to diagnose cytomegalovirus status from the catalog of TCR beta chain sequences. A later analysis assigned V and J genes by comparing TCR nucleotide sequences with IMGT/GENE-DB human TR gene sequences. A later analysis assigned CDR3 sequences and most-parsimonious VDJ recombination scenarios with the TCRdist pipeline. In a later analysis, each TCR beta chain was defined by its CDR3 amino acid sequence together with its V-gene family, and reads without a unique V-gene family were excluded. A later analysis removed 592 highly shared, low-generation-probability nucleotide sequences to deal with suspected cross-contamination and a sequencing artifact. A later analysis calculated a clonal expansion index for each public chain from normalized within-repertoire ranks of inferred template counts. Generation probabilities in a later analysis came from a VDJ recombination model fitted to out-of-frame rearrangements, and those results were checked against IGoR. A later analysis scored TCR-TCR, TCR-HLA and TCR-CMV co-occurrence with hypergeometric tests, applying a repertoire-size bias correction to TCR pairs. To estimate false discovery rates, a later analysis permuted the HLA or CMV assignments 20 times. In a later analysis, co-occurring TCRs were grouped using DBSCAN, with TCRdist sequence similarity added in when clustering inside HLA-allele-positive subsets. Co-occurrence clustering excluded repertoires with fewer than 30,000 or more than 120,000 public chains, plus five with anomalous nucleotide sharing. Not all clones reach the TCRdb copy of this immuneACCESS table, which keeps in-frame sequences only. Checked studies attribute under half of the gap to unresolved V genes and leave the rest unexplained. The DNA was the basis for D and trimming; V, J and clone size are from that table. The table for this sample lists about 130,000 clones; about 75% of them were counted only once. The biggest ten clones account for 1.3% to 1.5% of the sample.

The cohort comprised 670 or so healthy bone marrow donors. At the time of sampling, every cohort member was nominally healthy, though immune exposures that went unrecorded were likely present. The donor was CMV seronegative and belonged to the group of roughly 330 seronegative cohort members. Every donor gave a peripheral blood sample, and the peripheral blood mononuclear cells from that sample were used for TCR beta sequencing. Genomic DNA extraction from the blood cell samples was performed with the Qiagen DNeasy Blood Extraction Kit. There are 16 amino acids in the CDR3, from cysteine to phenylalanine inclusive. Only the CDR3 portion is preserved as DNA: 48 bases, with reading frame beginning at the first base. Cut back by 1 base and 3 bases, the V and J ends lie 16 bases apart. Via the germline V gene, CDR1 is SGHAT and CDR2 FQNNGV.

Here the chain combines TRBV11-2 and TRBJ2-7; TRBD1 is perhaps the D gene, given 6 matching bases. The source is a woman between 40 and 55 years old in good health and CMV-seronegative. Sequences were obtained from PBMCs. The CDR3 is CASSLVVRPGDYEQYF. DNA sequence: TGTGCCAGCAGCTTAGTGGTTCGTCCAGGGGACTACGAGCAGTACTTC.